Listed here are 12 T cell receptor beta chains from one sample, sequenced in a study of read filtering for tumor transcriptome and immune sequencing. Molecular barcoded adaptors covering alpha/delta and beta/gamma chains were used on about 390 ng RNA. TCRdb independently ran MiXCR on the reads; one entry per CDR3 protein. The sample records approximately 40,000 distinct CDR3 sequences, 12% to 15% being singletons. Sequencing was performed on a population of CD138-negative cells sorted from bone marrow. These receptors originate from a donor aged 40 or older with multiple myeloma.

Regarding this clonotype: This probably arose from a read error, given a far larger clone one base away. The chain carries TRBV7-3 and TRBJ2-1; perhaps TRBD2 as D (6 bases). The germline V gene has CDR1 SGHTA and CDR2 FQGTGA. The CDR3 totals 16 residues. In DNA form, the CDR3 reads TGTGCCAGCAGCTTCCGGGACTCGAGCTCCTGCAATGAGCAGTTCTTC. Encoded protein: CASSFRDSSSCNEQFF.

There are a few counts of this clonotype. The chain employs TRBV7-3 and TRBJ2-3; 8 bases map to TRBD2. The CDR3 totals 15 residues. V lost 5 bases, J lost 4 bases, and 8 bases stayed unmatched. Germline CDR1 is SGHTA and CDR2 is FQGTGA. The CDR3: CASSPGSGGSDTQYF. For the CDR3, the DNA is TGTGCCAGCAGCCCCGGGAGCGGGGGCTCAGATACGCAGTATTTT. Combining the CDR3 with reference TRBV7-3 and TRBJ2-3 gives the whole variable domain GAGVSQTPSNKVTEKGKYVELRCDPISGHTALYWYRQSLGQGPEFLIYFQGTGAADDSGLPNDRFFAVRPEGSVSTLKIQRTERGDSAVYLCASSPGSGGSDTQYFGPGTRLTVL.

This clonotype appeared a few times. A far larger clone differs by one base, so this is likely a read error. CDR3 region: CASSQVGSGRNNGQFF. In nucleotides, the CDR3 is TGTGCCAGCAGCCAAGTTGGTAGCGGGCGAAACAATGGGCAGTTCTTC. The chain couples TRBV5-5 to TRBJ2-1; 7 positions agree with TRBD2. In germline, CDR1 is SGHKS, CDR2 YYEKEE (reference sequence). This CDR3 is 16 amino acids long.

This clonotype was observed at least ten times. The chain recombines TRBV4-1 with TRBJ1-1; 9 positions match TRBD1. Trimming at V came to 3 bases and at J to 11 bases, leaving 13 bases not matched to a gene. This CDR3 comprises 15 residues. The germline gives CDR1 MGHRA, CDR2 YSYEKL. The CDR3 DNA reads as TGCGCCAGCAGCCATGGACCGGGACAGGGATTAAGTGCTTTCTTT. It codes for CASSHGPGQGLSAFF.

This clonotype was observed many times. The CDR3 nucleotides read TGCGCCAGCAGATCACCGGGACAGGGGCCGTGGGAGCAGTACTTC. This translates into CASRSPGQGPWEQYF. The chain recombines TRBV10-2 with TRBJ2-7, with 10 bases aligning to TRBD1. The V gene end was trimmed by 6 bases and the J gene end by 7 bases; junction bases not matched to a gene: 12. Germline CDR1 and CDR2: WSHSY and SAAADI. There are 15 residues in the CDR3.

This clonotype appeared many times. The genes are TRBV20-1 and TRBJ2-7; TRBD1 matches 10 bases. Germline assignment: CDR1 DFQATT and CDR2 SNEGSKA (reference sequence). The length of the CDR3 is 17 residues. V was clipped by 0 bases and J by 2 bases; unmatched bases: 10. The CDR3 DNA sequence: TGCAGTGCTAGAGACCCCCGTTCCGGGACAGGGGCCTACGAGCAGTACTTC. It yields the protein CSARDPRSGTGAYEQYF.

The sample holds many counts of this clonotype. The genes are TRBV12-3 or TRBV12-4 and TRBJ1-1; D is undetermined. This CDR3 contains 13 residues. V was trimmed by 0 bases and J by 11 bases, leaving 13 bases between them. CDR3 sequence (DNA): TGTGCCAGCAGTTTAGCAGCGAGTCCTCGGGCTTTCTTT. It codes for CASSLAASPRAFF.

This clonotype came up many times. This chain links TRBV7-2 with TRBJ2-5; TRBD1 might be the D (5 bases). CDR1 is SGHTA and CDR2 is FQGNSA in the germline V gene. Between the trimmed V and J ends, which lost 4 bases and 4 bases, there was a span of 13 bases. This CDR3 comprises 14 residues. Here the CDR3 DNA reads TGTGCCAGCAGCTCCCCCCTTGGGGCAGAGACCCAGTACTTC. This encodes CASSSPLGAETQYF.

Ten or more counts support this clonotype. V usage is TRBV20-1 and J usage is TRBJ2-5; 9 nucleotides align to TRBD1. The germline V gene has CDR1 DFQATT and CDR2 SNEGSKA (reference sequence). V was pared by 1 base and J by 6 bases, with 6 bases of the junction left unmatched. CDR3 length: 14 residues. CDR3 loop: CSARAGTGSKTQYF. CDR3 DNA: TGCAGTGCTAGAGCCGGGACAGGGAGTAAGACCCAGTACTTC.

This clonotype was counted many times. This chain joins TRBV12-3 or TRBV12-4 and TRBJ2-1; no reliable D call. The CDR3 is 12 amino acids. The V end lost 2 bases, the J end lost 6 bases, and 5 bases lay between the germline ends. CDR3 coding DNA: TGTGCCAGCAGTTTAAGTATCAATGAGCAGTTCTTC. Translation gives CASSLSINEQFF.

Points on this clonotype: The junction differs from germline at one of its ends, possibly a read error. V gene TRBV4-1 combines with J gene TRBJ1-1; no clear D. Per the germline V gene, CDR1 is MGHRA and CDR2 is YSYEKL. The length of the CDR3 is 15 residues. The CDR3 loop is CASSQGLGVSTEAFF. CDR3 nucleotides: TGCGCCAGCAGCCAAGGTTTAGGTGTGAGCACTGAGGCTTTCTTT.

Turning to this clonotype: Germline is not matched at one junction end, which may reflect a read error. V gene TRBV28 combines with J gene TRBJ1-1; TRBD1 aligns across 7 bases. The CDR3 has 13 residues. Germline-derived CDR1 and CDR2 are MDHEN and SYDVKM. The CDR3 loop reads CACSPQGTGKVFF. CDR3 DNA sequence: TGTGCCTGCAGTCCACAGGGGACGGGGAAAGTTTTCTTT.